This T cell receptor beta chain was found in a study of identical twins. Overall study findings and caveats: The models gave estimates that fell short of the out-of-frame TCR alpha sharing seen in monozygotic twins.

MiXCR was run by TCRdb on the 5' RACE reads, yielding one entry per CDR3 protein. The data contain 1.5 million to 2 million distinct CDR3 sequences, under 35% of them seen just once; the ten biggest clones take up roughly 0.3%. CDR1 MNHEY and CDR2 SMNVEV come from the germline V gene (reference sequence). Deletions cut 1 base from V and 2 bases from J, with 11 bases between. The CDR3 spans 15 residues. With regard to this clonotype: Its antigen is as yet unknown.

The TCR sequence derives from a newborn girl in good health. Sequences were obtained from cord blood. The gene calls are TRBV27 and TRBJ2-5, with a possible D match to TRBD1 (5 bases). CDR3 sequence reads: CASSLLAGFQETQYF. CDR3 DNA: TGTGCCAGCAGTTTATTAGCAGGGTTTCAAGAGACCCAGTACTTC.